One sample yielded the 8 T cell receptor beta chains listed below, sequenced in a study of blood T cell repertoires in COVID-19. The assay was immunoSEQ multiplex PCR, and TCRdb's table has in-frame clones only and misses some. There are approximately 260,000 clones in the sample; 80% to 90% occur only once, and 9.5% to 11% lies in the top ten. Source material: peripheral blood. The receptors stem from a woman aged 70 to 79 with acute or convalescent COVID-19.

As for this clone: Relative to the germline gene, one junction end is altered; a read error may explain this. V is TRBV27 and J is TRBJ1-1; TRBD1 matches 7 bases. CDR3 size: 15 residues. CDR1 is MNHEY and CDR2 is SMNVEV in the germline V gene (reference sequence). This chain's CDR3 is CASSISGGHNTEAFF. CDR3 in DNA: TGTGCCAGCAGTATATCAGGGGGACACAACACTGAAGCTTTCTTT.

This clone has a handful of counts. The rearrangement joins TRBV6-6 to TRBJ1-3; no reliable D call. The V and J ends lost 0 bases and 2 bases respectively, with 11 bases between them. The V gene's germline CDR1 is MNHNY and CDR2 SVGAGI (reference sequence). This CDR3 has 16 amino acids. CDR3 bases: TGTGCCAGCAGTTACTCGACTTACTTCACTGGAAACACCATATATTTT. It translates to CASSYSTYFTGNTIYF.

The CDR3 loop is CASRRDLEGDTQYF. The CDR3, as DNA: TGTGCCAGCAGGCGGGACTTGGAAGGGGATACGCAGTATTTT. The chain carries TRBV5-4 and TRBJ2-3; tentatively, D is TRBD2 (6 bases). The ends were cut back, 5 bases at V and 6 bases at J, with 16 bases in the middle. The CDR3 totals 14 residues. CDR1 is SGHNT, CDR2 YYREEE, per germline (reference sequence).

The chain is built from TRBV10-1 and TRBJ2-3, with 7 bases aligning to TRBD1. This CDR3 comprises 16 residues. Germline loops: CDR1 WNHNN, CDR2 SYGVQD (reference sequence). V gave up 2 bases and J gave up 4 bases; unmatched junction bases: 9. CDR3 protein: CASSEEGTVVADTQYF. The CDR3 DNA reads as TGCGCCAGCAGTGAGGAGGGGACAGTAGTCGCAGATACGCAGTATTTT.

The sample holds a few counts of this clone. V is TRBV29-1 and J is TRBJ2-3; 8 positions match TRBD1. The trim removed 6 bases at V and 1 base at J, leaving 9 bases unmatched. CDR3 length: 15 amino acids. Germline V gene sequence: CDR1 SQVTM, CDR2 ANQGSEA. The CDR3 loop reads CSVEDREIGTDTQYF. CDR3 DNA sequence: TGCAGCGTGGAGGACAGGGAAATAGGCACAGATACGCAGTATTTT.

CDR3 in DNA: TGCAGTGCTGGGGGGGGTTTTGGCTACACCTTC. Its protein product is CSAGGGFGYTF. The rearrangement links TRBV20-1 to TRBJ1-2; tentatively, D is TRBD1 (5 bases). Trimming pared 5 bases from V and 7 bases from J, leaving 11 bases between. The CDR3 covers 11 residues. Germline CDR1 is DFQATT and CDR2 is SNEGSKA (reference sequence).

The genes are TRBV4-1 and TRBJ1-1, with TRBD1 matching 10 bases. The CDR3 is 16 amino acids. Germline V gene lookup returns CDR1 MGHRA and CDR2 YSYEKL. The trim removed 3 bases at V and 3 bases at J, leaving 7 bases unmatched. In nucleotides, the CDR3 is TGCGCCAGCAGCCAGTTCCGGGACAGGGGCCACACTGAAGCTTTCTTT. It translates to CASSQFRDRGHTEAFF.

The chain couples TRBV18 to TRBJ1-1, with 7 bases aligning to TRBD1. J was trimmed by 8 bases and V by 3 bases; bases with no gene match: 9. The CDR3 contains 14 residues. In germline, CDR1 is KGHSH, CDR2 LQKENI. This CDR3 is CASSPLGTAVEAFF. DNA of the CDR3: TGTGCCAGCTCACCTCTTGGGACAGCAGTAGAAGCTTTCTTT.